The 29 T cell receptor beta chains below come from one sample, sequenced in a study of breast tumors, draining lymph nodes, adjacent tissues. Each CDR3 protein is one row after TCRdb ran MiXCR on the multiplex PCR reads. The repertoire holds 250,000 or so distinct CDR3 sequences, with 30% as singletons. The lymph nodes were axillary draining lymph nodes from breast cancer patients. The source material was axillary lymph node tissue. The receptors stem from a female donor with breast cancer. Some clones in this sample may be carry-over from other donors' samples.

This clonotype was picked up many times. The chain employs TRBV11-2 and TRBJ1-2, with D possibly TRBD1 on 5 matching bases. Between the trimmed V and J ends, which lost 5 bases and 4 bases, there was a span of 5 bases. The V gene's germline CDR1 is SGHAT and CDR2 FQNNGV. The CDR3 contains 11 residues. CDR3 in amino acids: CASSGAYGYTF. In nucleotides, the CDR3 is TGTGCCAGCAGCGGGGCCTATGGCTACACCTTC. The variable domain in full, completed from reference TRBV11-2 and TRBJ1-2, reads EAGVAQSPRYKIIEKRQSVAFWCNPISGHATLYWYQQILGQGPKLLIQFQNNGVVDDSQLPKDRFSAERLKGVDSTLKIQPAKLEDSAVYLCASSGAYGYTFGSGTRLTVV.

As concerns this clonotype: Just one base apart from a much larger clone, this may be a read error. V usage is TRBV12-3 or TRBV12-4 and J usage is TRBJ2-5; 11 bases line up with TRBD2. This CDR3 is 14 amino acids long. This CDR3 reads CASSLQLAGEIQYF. The CDR3 nucleotides read TGTGCCAGCAGTTTACAACTAGCGGGAGAGATCCAGTACTTC.

This clonotype was detected many times. The chain couples TRBV12-3 or TRBV12-4 to TRBJ2-5; TRBD2 might be the D (5 bases). Trimming removed 7 bases from V and 5 bases from J, with 11 bases in between. The length of the CDR3 is 12 residues. CDR3 in amino acids: CASTQREETQYF. CDR3 bases: TGTGCCAGCACCCAGAGGGAGGAGACCCAGTACTTC.

This clonotype has ten or more counts. This chain connects TRBV6-6 to TRBJ2-7; D might be TRBD1 (5 bases). Per germline, CDR1 MNHNY and CDR2 SVGAGI (reference sequence). The CDR3 covers 13 residues. Between the trimmed V and J ends, which lost 2 bases and 3 bases, there was a span of 8 bases. CDR3 amino acids: CASSYQGYYEQYF. Here the CDR3 DNA reads TGTGCCAGCAGTTACCAGGGTTACTACGAGCAGTACTTC.

Points on this clonotype: The CDR3 carries no conserved terminal phenylalanine or tryptophan, so it likely arises from a read error. The chain links TRBV25-1 to TRBJ2-7, with D unresolved. This CDR3 region has 15 residues. The germline gives CDR1 MGHDK, CDR2 SYGVNS. Trimming took 1 base from V and 6 from J, leaving 16 bases between them. Written as DNA, the CDR3 is TGTGCCAGCAGTGAATTGAGCGACCGAGTGAGCGAGCAGTACCTC. Protein: CASSELSDRVSEQYL.

Details on this clonotype: This may be a read error: a much more frequent sequence differs by one nucleotide. V gene TRBV10-3 combines with J gene TRBJ2-3; no clear D. This CDR3 has 15 residues. Trimming stripped 3 bases from V and 4 bases from J, with 14 bases between. CDR1 and CDR2 (germline): ENHRY, SYGVKD. Here the CDR3 DNA reads TGTGCCATCAGTGACCTAGTGGCCGGAGCAGATACGCAGTATTTT. It yields the protein CAISDLVAGADTQYF.

There are many counts of this clonotype. This chain uses TRBV4-3 with TRBJ2-1, with D unclear. The CDR3 totals 13 residues. V shed 3 bases and J shed 5 bases, with 8 bases lying between them. Germline CDR1 and CDR2: LGHNA and YSLEER. CDR3: CASSHLADNEQFF. CDR3 nucleotide sequence: TGCGCCAGCAGCCATCTCGCAGACAATGAGCAGTTCTTC.

This clonotype was detected only once. The rearrangement uses TRBV29-1 and TRBJ1-5, with D tentatively TRBD1 (6 bases). CDR1 SQVTM and CDR2 ANQGSEA come from the germline V gene. CDR3 length equals 12 residues. Trimming cost V 2 bases and J 11 bases, with 13 bases left between them. The CDR3 DNA follows: TGCAGCGTTGAACGGGGGCTGGAGACCCAGCATTTT. Protein sequence: CSVERGLETQHF.

This clonotype was seen ten or more times. The chain joins TRBV11-2 to TRBJ2-6, with D unclear. CDR3 size: 18 residues. Trimming took off 3 bases at V and 2 bases at J, with 17 bases between the two ends. CDR1 and CDR2 (germline): SGHAT, FQNNGV. CDR3 sequence (DNA): TGTGCCAGCAGCTTTCAGAACGTTCTAGGTGCTGGGGCCAACGTCCTGACTTTC. Translating gives CASSFQNVLGAGANVLTF.

The chain employs TRBV27 and TRBJ2-5; possible D gene TRBD1, 5 bases. The CDR3 sequence is 14 residues long. The V gene lost 5 bases and the J gene lost 5 bases, with 15 bases spanning the gap. Germline V gene data show CDR1 as MNHEY and CDR2 as SMNVEV (reference sequence). CDR3 residues: CASSNQGVRETQYF. CDR3 DNA sequence: TGTGCCAGCAGTAATCAGGGCGTCAGGGAGACCCAGTACTTC.

V and J are TRBV6-4 and TRBJ2-2, with D tentatively TRBD1 (6 bases). Trimming took off 3 bases at V and 8 bases at J, with 31 bases between the two ends. The CDR3 extends over 20 amino acids. CDR1 and CDR2 (germline): MRHNA, SNTAGT. The chain's CDR3 is CASSENPNPWQDRKGGELFF. DNA of the CDR3: TGTGCCAGCAGTGAAAACCCGAATCCGTGGCAGGACAGAAAAGGTGGGGAGCTGTTTTTT.

This clonotype was counted many times. The chain links TRBV20-1 to TRBJ2-1; 11 bases map to TRBD1. The V segment lost 6 bases and the J segment 7 bases; nucleotides outside the gene matches: 8. Germline V lookup: CDR1 DFQATT, CDR2 SNEGSKA (reference sequence). The CDR3 has 14 amino acids. The CDR3 DNA follows: TGCAGTGCCCTCGCCCGGGACAGGGGGAATGAGCAGTTCTTC. Translation gives CSALARDRGNEQFF.

This clonotype showed up just once. The DNA of the CDR3 is TGTGCCAGCAGCGAAACAGGGGCCAACGTCCTGACTTTC. The encoded protein is CASSETGANVLTF. This rearrangement joins TRBV9 to TRBJ2-6; no definite D call. CDR3 length equals 13 residues. Germline lookup yields CDR1 SGDLS and CDR2 YYNGEE. V lost 3 bases and J 4 bases, leaving 5 bases between the germline ends. The full variable domain, its missing parts supplied by reference TRBV9 and TRBJ2-6, is DSGVTQTPKHLITATGQRVTLRCSPRSGDLSVYWYQQSLDQGLQFLIQYYNGEERAKGNILERFSAQQFPDLHSELNLSSLELGDSALYFCASSETGANVLTFGAGSRLTVL.

This clonotype was counted at least ten times. The chain is built from TRBV6-4 and TRBJ2-1; D unresolved. This CDR3 has 15 residues. The V gene's germline CDR1 is MRHNA and CDR2 SNTAGT. V was clipped by 3 bases and J by 0 bases, with 9 bases between them. The CDR3 nucleotides read TGTGCCAGCAGTGAGGCCAGGAGCTCCTACAATGAGCAGTTCTTC. Encoded protein: CASSEARSSYNEQFF.

Concerning this clonotype: A read error may explain this, as a much larger clone is one base away. The V gene is TRBV20-1, the J gene TRBJ2-1, with TRBD2 matching over 11 bases. The CDR3 covers 17 residues. The germline gives CDR1 DFQATT, CDR2 SNEGSKA (reference sequence). The CDR3 DNA sequence: TGCAGTGCTAGGGATGCGACTAGCGGGAAGAACTACGATGAGCAGTTCTTC. The encoded protein is CSARDATSGKNYDEQFF.

This sequence joins TRBV29-1 and TRBJ1-2; 10 bases match TRBD1. The J segment lost 3 bases and the V segment lost 4 bases, leaving 14 bases of the junction unmatched. Germline V lookup: CDR1 SQVTM, CDR2 ANQGSEA. The CDR3 has 17 residues. The CDR3 sequence: CSVVWAGQGFLDYGYTF. The DNA of the CDR3 is TGCAGCGTTGTCTGGGCGGGACAGGGGTTTTTGGACTATGGCTACACCTTC.

This chain joins TRBV7-6 and TRBJ2-5; TRBD1 matches at 11 bases. Germline V gene lookup returns CDR1 SGHVS and CDR2 FNYEAQ. This CDR3 is built from 15 residues. With 5 bases clipped from V and 5 bases from J, the junction kept 7 bases outside the gene matches. The CDR3 DNA follows: TGTGCCAGCAGCGGAGAGGACAGGGGGCGTGAGACCCAGTACTTC. It yields the protein CASSGEDRGRETQYF.

This clonotype was detected many times. This chain links TRBV12-3 or TRBV12-4 with TRBJ1-6; D perhaps matches TRBD1 (5 bases). V was shortened by 3 bases and J by 8 bases, with 8 bases between the two germline ends. CDR3 length equals 13 residues. CDR3 nucleotides: TGTGCCAGCAGTTTCTGGGGGGATTCACCCCTCCACTTT. This encodes CASSFWGDSPLHF.

As regards this clonotype: A much bigger clone sits one base away, suggesting this may be a read error. V gene TRBV6-5 combines with J gene TRBJ1-3; D gene uncertain. The germline V gene encodes CDR1 MNHEY and CDR2 SVGAGI. V gave up 4 bases and J gave up 4 bases, with 11 bases separating them. The CDR3 totals 14 residues. CDR3 nucleotide sequence: TGTGCCAGCAGTTTGAACGGTACCGGAAACACCATATATTTT. It codes for CASSLNGTGNTIYF.

V is TRBV7-4 and J is TRBJ2-1, with a possible D match to TRBD2 (7 bases). The CDR3 length is 16 residues. CDR1 is SGHVT and CDR2 is SQSDAQ in the germline V gene. V gave up 2 bases and J gave up 10 bases, with 21 bases separating them. The CDR3 loop reads CASSLPDSASGWEQFF. The CDR3 DNA sequence: TGTGCCAGCAGCTTACCGGACAGTGCTAGCGGCTGGGAGCAGTTCTTC.

On this clonotype: This sequence may be a read error, since a much larger clone differs from it by one base. The conserved phenylalanine or tryptophan is not found at the CDR3 terminus, so this likely reflects a read error. The chain combines TRBV19 with TRBJ2-5; tentatively, D is TRBD2 (7 bases). The CDR3 sequence is 15 residues long. Trimming left V 3 bases short and J 1 base short, with 12 bases between. Looked up from germline, CDR1 is LNHDA and CDR2 is SQIVND (reference sequence). The CDR3 is CASSIGGGFQETQYL. DNA for the CDR3: TGTGCCAGTAGTATCGGCGGGGGCTTCCAAGAGACCCAGTACCTC.

This clonotype has only a few counts. The genes are TRBV6-1 and TRBJ1-5; TRBD1 matches at 7 bases. With V trimmed by 7 bases and J by 4 bases, 4 bases remained unmatched. The CDR3 runs 13 residues. Germline assignment: CDR1 MNHNS and CDR2 SASEGT. CDR3 sequence: CASTRTGNQPQHF. In DNA form, the CDR3 reads TGTGCCAGCACCCGGACAGGAAATCAGCCCCAGCATTTT.

This clonotype came up many times. V usage is TRBV7-3 and J usage is TRBJ2-2; 12 bases align to TRBD2. The CDR3 has 19 residues. Germline CDR1 and CDR2: SGHTA and FQGTGA. The V gene end was trimmed by 1 base and the J gene end by 6 bases; junction bases not matched to a gene: 12. The chain's CDR3 is CASSLMGRGLAGNAGELFF. CDR3 DNA sequence: TGTGCCAGCAGCTTAATGGGGCGGGGACTAGCGGGTAACGCCGGGGAGCTGTTTTTT.

The table lists this clonotype with many counts. The rearrangement joins TRBV5-6 to TRBJ2-7; TRBD2 agrees at 7 bases. CDR3 length: 14 amino acids. The V gene end was trimmed by 4 bases and the J gene end by 2 bases; junction bases not matched to a gene: 6. CDR1 is SGHDT and CDR2 is YYEEEE in the germline V gene. The CDR3, as DNA: TGTGCCAGCAGCAAGCGACGGGGGGCCTACGAGCAGTACTTC. It encodes CASSKRRGAYEQYF.

As regards this clonotype: Its ends do not fully match the called genes, so a read error is possible. J is TRBJ2-7 and V is TRBV6-6, with 12 positions matching TRBD2. Germline loops: CDR1 MNHNY, CDR2 SVGAGI (reference sequence). The CDR3 loop spans 15 amino acids. The CDR3 DNA reads TGTGCCAGCAGTCCCTGGACTAGCGGGACCTATGAGCAGTACTTC. The encoded protein is CASSPWTSGTYEQYF.

Details on this clonotype: Possible read error: a much larger clone is one base away. The CDR3 DNA follows: TGCAGTGCTGGTGTCCCGAGGGGCGCCTCCTACGAGCAGTACTTC. Translation: CSAGVPRGASYEQYF. The chain couples TRBV20-1 to TRBJ2-7; D could derive from TRBD1 or TRBD2 (5 bases each). This CDR3 spans 15 amino acids. Deletions cut 5 bases from V and 0 bases from J, with 17 bases between. The germline CDR1 and CDR2 sequences are DFQATT and SNEGSKA (reference sequence).

This clonotype has a count of ten or more. The chain combines TRBV7-2 with TRBJ2-3, with 12 bases fitting TRBD2. The CDR3 extends over 16 amino acids. With V trimmed by 3 bases and J by 0 bases, 1 base remained unmatched. Germline-derived CDR1 and CDR2 are SGHTA and FQGNSA. The CDR3 loop is CASSFGTSGSTDTQYF. The CDR3 nucleotides read TGTGCCAGCAGCTTCGGGACTAGCGGGAGCACAGATACGCAGTATTTT.

This clonotype was observed a handful of times. As DNA, the CDR3 is TGCGCCAGCAGCCAAGAGAGCCCGTTATCCGGGGAGCTGTTTTTT. This codes for CASSQESPLSGELFF. V is TRBV4-1 and J is TRBJ2-2; D gene ambiguous. Germline CDR1 reads MGHRA; CDR2 reads YSYEKL. The ends were cut back, 0 bases at V and 6 bases at J, with 11 bases in the middle. CDR3 length equals 15 residues.

This clonotype was counted ten times or more. The V and J genes are TRBV20-1 and TRBJ2-1, with 10 bases aligning to TRBD2. Per the germline V gene, CDR1 is DFQATT and CDR2 is SNEGSKA (reference sequence). The CDR3 sequence is 21 residues long. The V gene end was trimmed by 0 bases and the J gene end by 1 base; junction bases not matched to a gene: 18. This CDR3 is CSAREISASGSLKGSYNEQFF. The CDR3 coding sequence is TGCAGTGCTAGAGAAATTTCGGCTAGCGGGAGTTTGAAGGGATCCTACAATGAGCAGTTCTTC.